This paragraph covers one T cell receptor (beta chain) sequence. The time point was: persistent/refractory GD, antithyroid drugs over 5 years with positive TRAb. The TCR library was made from RNA that had been extracted from PBMCs in TRIzol. The TCR beta library used iRepertoire HTBI primers with Arm-PCR amplification of CDR3. TCRdb analysed the multiplex PCR reads with MiXCR anew, one entry per CDR3 protein. The sample yields 310,000 or so distinct CDR3 sequences, under 25% seen once. The data stem from a study of regulatory T cells in long-lasting Graves disease. The CDR3 is made up of 17 amino acids. Trimming at V came to 3 bases and at J to 3 bases, leaving 10 bases not matched to a gene. From germline, CDR1 is MNHGY and CDR2 SVAAGI.

The source material was peripheral blood mononuclear cells (PBMCs), sampled when the disease was refractory, from a patient treated with antithyroid drugs. The TCR sequence derives from a female donor with Graves disease. The chain has TRBV6-9 and TRBJ2-7; 11 bases are shared with TRBD2. The CDR3 sequence: CASSYPISGRAFYEQYF. In nucleotides, the CDR3 is TGTGCCAGCAGTTACCCAATTAGCGGGAGGGCCTTCTACGAGCAGTACTTC.